This T cell receptor (beta chain) is drawn from a study of cytomegalovirus exposure and HLA in healthy donors. Study findings and constraints: With later analysis, a missense DCLRE1C variant became linked to TCR beta V- and J-gene trimming. According to an earlier analysis, most TCR beta V segments yielded productive rearrangements about 87% or about 30% of the time. The study listed approximately 160 cytomegalovirus-associated TCR beta chains. A few CMV-associated chains proved CMV antigen-specific in vitro.

Germline CDR1 reads LNHDA; CDR2 reads SQIVND (reference sequence). The CDR3 runs to 15 residues. V was clipped by 6 bases and J by 8 bases; unmatched bases: 9. In the PCR, 60 Vbeta and 13 Jbeta primers were used. The assay was immunoSEQ multiplex PCR, and TCRdb's table has in-frame clones only and misses some. Here the sample spans some 56,000 clones, 75% to 85% being singletons. This clone was seen a few times. Its target is unknown. The chain has TRBV19 and TRBJ2-1; TRBD2 matches at 11 bases. Sequences were obtained from PBMCs. This TCR was sampled from a middle-aged woman in good health and CMV-seronegative. The CDR3: CASRTSGKGGDEQFF. As DNA, the CDR3 is TGTGCCAGTAGGACTAGCGGGAAAGGGGGTGATGAGCAGTTCTTC.